This paragraph reports one T cell receptor beta chain. This entry comes from a study of blood T cell repertoires in COVID-19. Only in-frame clones appear in the TCRdb table, and some are missing; sequencing was by immunoSEQ multiplex PCR. The sample contains tens of thousands of clones, around four fifths of which appear only once. CDR1 is SGHTA, CDR2 FQGTGA, per germline. The CDR3 has 13 amino acids. Trimming took off 6 bases at V and 0 bases at J, with 7 bases between the two ends. Sequencing was performed on peripheral blood. V gene TRBV7-3 combines with J gene TRBJ2-3; D perhaps matches TRBD2 (6 bases). This TCR came from a woman in her sixties with acute or convalescent COVID-19. CDR3: CASSRGSTDTQYF. The CDR3 nucleotides are TGTGCCAGCAGTCGGGGGAGCACAGATACGCAGTATTTT.